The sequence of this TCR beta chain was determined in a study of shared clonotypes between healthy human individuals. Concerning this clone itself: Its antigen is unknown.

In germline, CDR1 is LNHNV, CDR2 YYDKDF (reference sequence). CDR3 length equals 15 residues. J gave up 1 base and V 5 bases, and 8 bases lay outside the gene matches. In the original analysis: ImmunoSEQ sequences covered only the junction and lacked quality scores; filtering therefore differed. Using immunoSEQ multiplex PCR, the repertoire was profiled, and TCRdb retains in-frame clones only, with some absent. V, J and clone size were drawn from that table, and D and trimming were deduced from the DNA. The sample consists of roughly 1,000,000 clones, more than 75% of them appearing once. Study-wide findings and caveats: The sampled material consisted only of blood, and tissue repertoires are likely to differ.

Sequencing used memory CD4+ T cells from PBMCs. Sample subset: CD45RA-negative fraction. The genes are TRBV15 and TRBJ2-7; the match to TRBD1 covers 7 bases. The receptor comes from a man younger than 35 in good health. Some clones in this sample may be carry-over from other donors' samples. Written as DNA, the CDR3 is TGTGCCACCAGCGACCCCGGGACAGCTTCCTACGAGCAGTACTTC. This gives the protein CATSDPGTASYEQYF.